This T cell receptor beta chain was documented in a study of regulatory T cells in long-lasting Graves disease. General study results and limits: New patients shared more than 750 public clonotypes, fewer than the roughly 2,500 shared by persistent patients. Researchers examined only peripheral blood and not thyroid tissue.

Time point in this sample: persistent/refractory GD, antithyroid drugs over 5 years with positive TRAb. Researchers made the TCR library from RNA that was extracted from PBMCs. Only a few counts were recorded for this clonotype. Antigen unknown. V was pared by 6 bases and J by 8 bases, with 20 bases between. This CDR3 contains 14 residues. In building TCR beta libraries, iRepertoire HTBI primers were used together with Arm-PCR of CDR3 regions. Study processing details: Identified across the samples were 50 to 70 TRBV segments and 13 to 15 TRBJ segments. From the multiplex PCR reads, TCRdb called clonotypes with MiXCR, one entry per CDR3 protein. Here the V and J calls rest on TCRdb's processing, not on the authors' analysis. Found here are some 370,000 distinct CDR3 sequences, 20% to 25% of them singletons; the top ten hold 28%.

The chain carries TRBV12-3 or TRBV12-4 and TRBJ2-7; D may correspond to TRBD1 or TRBD2 (5 bases each). The sample was peripheral blood mononuclear cells (PBMCs), taken when the disease was refractory, from a patient treated with antithyroid drugs. This clonotype originated in a woman between 40 and 50 years old with Graves disease. DNA of the CDR3: TGTGCCAGCAGCAGACCGGGACCACCTACCAAGCAGTACTTC. Amino acid sequence: CASSRPGPPTKQYF.